Presented here are 23 T cell receptor beta chains from one specimen sequenced in a study of CD8 T cells in ankylosing spondylitis. TCRdb re-called the 5' RACE reads through MiXCR, storing one row per CDR3 protein. The data show some 290,000 distinct CDR3 sequences, over 15% seen once. The specimen was blood, either unsorted or a sorted T cell fraction (not recorded which). Source of these receptors: a male donor with ankylosing spondylitis or in good health (not recorded which).

The gene calls are TRBV12-5 and TRBJ2-2; 9 bases fit TRBD1. V gave up 0 bases and J gave up 7 bases; unmatched junction bases: 9. The CDR3 contains 17 residues. Germline CDR1 LGHNT, CDR2 FRNRAP. The chain's CDR3 is CASGLVLTGGKIGELFF. The CDR3 nucleotides are TGTGCTAGTGGTTTGGTACTAACAGGGGGCAAAATCGGGGAGCTGTTTTTT.

This clonotype turned up a few times. V usage is TRBV20-1 and J usage is TRBJ1-5; 10 bases agree with TRBD1. Germline CDR1 and CDR2: DFQATT and SNEGSKA (reference sequence). With V trimmed by 5 bases and J by 2 bases, 9 bases remained unmatched. CDR3 length: 16 amino acids. CDR3 amino acids: CSASGQGPSGNQPQHF. CDR3 bases: TGCAGTGCTTCGGGACAGGGGCCCTCAGGCAATCAGCCCCAGCATTTT.

The chain couples TRBV11-1 to TRBJ2-1; possibly TRBD2 for D (5 bases). The V end lost 0 bases, the J end lost 0 bases, and 15 bases lay between the germline ends. CDR3 length equals 18 residues. Germline loops: CDR1 SGHAT, CDR2 FQDESV (reference sequence). The CDR3 region has the DNA TGTGCCAGCAGCTTAGCCCTAGGACTGCTGAGCTCCTACAATGAGCAGTTCTTC. It translates to CASSLALGLLSSYNEQFF.

The chain uses TRBV20-1 and TRBJ1-1; 8 nucleotides align to TRBD1. CDR1 and CDR2 (germline): DFQATT, SNEGSKA (reference sequence). CDR3 length: 14 residues. V was clipped by 3 bases and J by 1 base; unmatched bases: 4. CDR3 bases: TGCAGTGCTAGGTCAGGGGGCAGGAACACTGAAGCTTTCTTT. Translation gives CSARSGGRNTEAFF.

This chain uses TRBV9 with TRBJ2-5, with 8 bases identical to TRBD2. CDR1 and CDR2 from the germline V gene are SGDLS and YYNGEE. V trimming: 4 bases; J trimming: 5 bases; junction bases outside the gene matches: 7. This CDR3 has 14 amino acids. The CDR3 loop is CASSSGTSWETQYF. The CDR3 DNA reads TGTGCCAGCAGCTCAGGGACTAGTTGGGAGACCCAGTACTTC.

This clonotype occurred many times. The CDR3, as DNA: TGTGCCAGCAGCTCCCCGGGACTAGCTCCCGGGGAGCTGTTTTTT. It encodes CASSSPGLAPGELFF. The chain carries TRBV7-2 and TRBJ2-2, with 9 nucleotides matching TRBD2. The CDR3 is made up of 15 amino acids. Trimming took 4 bases from V and 6 from J; bases not matched to a gene: 6. Germline V CDR1 and CDR2: SGHTA, FQGNSA.

Only a few counts were recorded for this clonotype. This rearrangement joins TRBV20-1 to TRBJ2-3; 10 nucleotides match TRBD2. The V gene's germline CDR1 is DFQATT and CDR2 SNEGSKA (reference sequence). V lost 5 bases to trimming and J lost 6 bases; unmatched junction nucleotides: 5. The CDR3 length is 13 residues. CDR3 residues: CSAGLAGADTQYF. The DNA for the CDR3 is TGCAGTGCTGGGCTAGCGGGGGCCGATACGCAGTATTTT.

The chain is built from TRBV12-3 or TRBV12-4 and TRBJ2-2; 7 nucleotides match TRBD1. The V gene end was trimmed by 5 bases and the J gene end by 5 bases; junction bases not matched to a gene: 5. This CDR3 contains 14 residues. CDR3 residues: CASSTGVETGELFF. Here the CDR3 DNA reads TGTGCCAGCAGTACAGGGGTAGAGACCGGGGAGCTGTTTTTT.

The rearrangement joins TRBV27 to TRBJ2-5; tentatively, D is TRBD2 (7 bases). The germline gives CDR1 MNHEY, CDR2 SMNVEV (reference sequence). V lost 6 bases and J lost 5, with 13 bases in between. The CDR3 length is 13 residues. DNA of the CDR3: TGTGCCAGCAGGCCGGGGGGCTTGGAGACCCAGTACTTC. This encodes CASRPGGLETQYF.

This clonotype showed up just a few times. The chain recombines TRBV4-2 with TRBJ1-2; 8 bases match TRBD1. V lost 2 bases to trimming and J lost 4 bases; unmatched junction nucleotides: 9. Germline CDR1 and CDR2: LGHNA and YNFKEQ. The CDR3 loop spans 16 amino acids. CDR3 DNA sequence: TGTGCCAGCAGCCAATCGGCAGGGGGCGCCGGCTATGGCTACACCTTC. It translates to CASSQSAGGAGYGYTF.

The chain has TRBV12-3 or TRBV12-4 and TRBJ2-2; D is undetermined. The CDR3 extends over 12 amino acids. V was cut by 4 bases and J by 6 bases, with 6 bases left in between. The CDR3 protein is CASSWTSGELFF. CDR3 sequence (DNA): TGTGCCAGCAGTTGGACCTCCGGGGAGCTGTTTTTT.

This rearrangement joins TRBV6-5 to TRBJ1-1, with D perhaps matching TRBD1 (5 bases). Germline V gene lookup returns CDR1 MNHEY and CDR2 SVGAGI. V shed 7 bases and J shed 7 bases, with 19 bases lying between them. The CDR3 has 14 residues. The CDR3 is CASTYSGREGEAFF. In DNA, the CDR3 is TGTGCCAGCACCTACTCTGGCAGGGAGGGTGAAGCTTTCTTT.

This clonotype has more than one count but fewer than ten. The V and J genes are TRBV6-2 or TRBV6-3 and TRBJ2-7; a weak D match, TRBD1 (6 bases). CDR3 length: 14 amino acids. In germline, CDR1 is MNHEY, CDR2 SVGEGT. Trimming removed 0 bases from V and 3 bases from J, with 9 bases in between. CDR3 in amino acids: CASSYSGRGYEQYV. Here the CDR3 DNA reads TGTGCCAGCAGTTACTCTGGCAGGGGCTACGAGCAGTACGTC.

The table lists this clonotype with a few counts. The J gene is TRBJ2-3, the V gene TRBV9; D is unresolved. This CDR3 region has 14 residues. The ends were cut back, 0 bases at V and 6 bases at J, with 11 bases in the middle. Germline CDR1 reads SGDLS; CDR2 reads YYNGEE. Written as DNA, the CDR3 is TGTGCCAGCAGCGTAGGAGGTTTCCGGGATACGCAGTATTTT. Amino acids: CASSVGGFRDTQYF.

The rearrangement joins TRBV7-2 to TRBJ2-1; D is perhaps TRBD2 (6 bases). Looked up from germline, CDR1 is SGHTA and CDR2 is FQGNSA. Trimming removed 5 bases from V and 3 bases from J, with 14 bases in between. The CDR3 totals 15 residues. The CDR3 nucleotides read TGTGCCAGCAGCGTTATAGCGGACGACTACAATGAGCAGTTCTTC. Its protein is CASSVIADDYNEQFF.

In this sample, this clonotype turned up a few times. The chain recombines TRBV5-4 with TRBJ1-2; D ambiguous. Trimming took off 3 bases at V and 4 bases at J, with 10 bases between the two ends. Germline V lookup: CDR1 SGHNT, CDR2 YYREEE (reference sequence). This CDR3 comprises 13 residues. Here the CDR3 DNA reads TGTGCCAGCAGCTCATCAGCTTTCTATGGCTACACCTTC. Its translation: CASSSSAFYGYTF.

This clonotype showed up many times. The V call is TRBV7-3, the J call TRBJ1-1, with 10 nucleotides matching TRBD1. In germline, CDR1 is SGHTA, CDR2 FQGTGA. This CDR3 has 15 amino acids. J lost 3 bases, V lost 5 bases, and 6 bases had no gene match. In nucleotides, the CDR3 is TGTGCCAGCAGCAAGACAGGGGGCACGGACACTGAAGCTTTCTTT. It yields the protein CASSKTGGTDTEAFF. The complete variable domain, with remaining parts taken from reference TRBV7-3 and TRBJ1-1, reads GAGVSQTPSNKVTEKGKYVELRCDPISGHTALYWYRQSLGQGPEFLIYFQGTGAADDSGLPNDRFFAVRPEGSVSTLKIQRTERGDSAVYLCASSKTGGTDTEAFFGQGTRLTVV.

This sequence joins TRBV9 and TRBJ1-1; no firm D call. The germline gives CDR1 SGDLS, CDR2 YYNGEE. The length of the CDR3 is 14 residues. V was pared by 0 bases and J by 0 bases, with 6 bases between. The CDR3 spells CASSVGVLNTEAFF. DNA for the CDR3: TGTGCCAGCAGCGTAGGGGTACTGAACACTGAAGCTTTCTTT.

This clonotype has a handful of counts. The chain carries TRBV9 and TRBJ2-5, with D possibly being TRBD1 (6 bases). The CDR3 extends over 16 amino acids. V was pared by 6 bases and J by 2 bases, with 20 bases between. Germline CDR1 is SGDLS and CDR2 is YYNGEE. The CDR3 region has the DNA TGTGCCAGCACCAAGAGGGGTGGACAGCCTCAAGAGACCCAGTACTTC. This translates into CASTKRGGQPQETQYF.

V gene TRBV5-1 combines with J gene TRBJ1-1; 8 nucleotides match TRBD1. The length of the CDR3 is 15 residues. Germline CDR1 and CDR2: SGHRS and YFSETQ. The V segment lost 4 bases and the J segment 3 bases; nucleotides outside the gene matches: 8. CDR3 nucleotides: TGCGCCAGCAGCGGAGGATTACAGGGGGACACTGAAGCTTTCTTT. This encodes CASSGGLQGDTEAFF.

This clonotype was observed a handful of times. The V and J genes are TRBV20-1 and TRBJ1-5, with 9 bases lining up with TRBD1. The CDR3 loop spans 13 amino acids. In germline, CDR1 is DFQATT, CDR2 SNEGSKA (reference sequence). V lost 5 bases and J lost 6; bases outside the gene matches: 5. Here the CDR3 reads CSAGQGIGQPQHF. The CDR3 coding sequence is TGCAGTGCTGGACAGGGGATTGGTCAGCCCCAGCATTTT.

This chain connects TRBV20-1 to TRBJ1-3; TRBD1 aligns across 12 bases. This CDR3 spans 16 amino acids. With V trimmed by 3 bases and J by 3 bases, 6 bases remained unmatched. Per germline, CDR1 DFQATT and CDR2 SNEGSKA (reference sequence). The CDR3 DNA is TGCAGTGCTAGCCCCGGGACAGGGGGCTTTGGAAACACCATATATTTT. Amino acids: CSASPGTGGFGNTIYF.

The chain links TRBV11-2 to TRBJ2-3, with a possible D match to TRBD2 (6 bases). Looked up from germline, CDR1 is SGHAT and CDR2 is FQNNGV. Trimming removed 3 bases from V and 6 bases from J, with 25 bases in between. The CDR3 totals 18 residues. Written as DNA, the CDR3 is TGTGCCAGCAGCTTTCTGATCGCGGGACTCAGTAGCCCGGATACGCAGTATTTT. Amino acid sequence: CASSFLIAGLSSPDTQYF. The whole variable domain, remainder taken from reference TRBV11-2 and TRBJ2-3, is EAGVAQSPRYKIIEKRQSVAFWCNPISGHATLYWYQQILGQGPKLLIQFQNNGVVDDSQLPKDRFSAERLKGVDSTLKIQPAKLEDSAVYLCASSFLIAGLSSPDTQYFGPGTRLTVL.